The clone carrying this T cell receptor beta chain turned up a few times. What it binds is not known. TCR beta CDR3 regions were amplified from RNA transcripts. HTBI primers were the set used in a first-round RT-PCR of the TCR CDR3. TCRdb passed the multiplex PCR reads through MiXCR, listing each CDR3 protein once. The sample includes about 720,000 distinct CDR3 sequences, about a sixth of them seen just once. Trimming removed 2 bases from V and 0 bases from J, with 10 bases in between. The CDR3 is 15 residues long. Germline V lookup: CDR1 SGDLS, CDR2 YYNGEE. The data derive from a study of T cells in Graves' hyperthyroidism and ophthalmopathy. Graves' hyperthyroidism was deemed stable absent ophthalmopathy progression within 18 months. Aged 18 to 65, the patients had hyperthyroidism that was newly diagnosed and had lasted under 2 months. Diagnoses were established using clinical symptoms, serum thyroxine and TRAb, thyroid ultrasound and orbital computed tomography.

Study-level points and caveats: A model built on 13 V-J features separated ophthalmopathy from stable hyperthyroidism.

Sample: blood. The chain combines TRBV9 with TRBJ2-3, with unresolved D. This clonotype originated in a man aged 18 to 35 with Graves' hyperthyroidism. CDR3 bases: TGTGCCAGCAGCGTTGAGGTCACAAGCACAGATACGCAGTATTTT. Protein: CASSVEVTSTDTQYF.